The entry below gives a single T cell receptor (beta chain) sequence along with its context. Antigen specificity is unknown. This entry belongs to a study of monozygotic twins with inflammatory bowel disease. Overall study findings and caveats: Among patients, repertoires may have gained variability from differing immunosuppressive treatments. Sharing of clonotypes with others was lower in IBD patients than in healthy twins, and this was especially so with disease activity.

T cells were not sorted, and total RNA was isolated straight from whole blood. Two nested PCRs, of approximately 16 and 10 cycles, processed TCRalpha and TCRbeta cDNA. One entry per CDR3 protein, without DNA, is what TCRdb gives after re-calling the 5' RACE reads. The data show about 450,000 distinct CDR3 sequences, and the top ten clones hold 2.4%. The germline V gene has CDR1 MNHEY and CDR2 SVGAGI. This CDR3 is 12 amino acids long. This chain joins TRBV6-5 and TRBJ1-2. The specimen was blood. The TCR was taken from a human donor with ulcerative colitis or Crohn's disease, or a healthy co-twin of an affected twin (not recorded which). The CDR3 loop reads CASTDGVYGYTF.